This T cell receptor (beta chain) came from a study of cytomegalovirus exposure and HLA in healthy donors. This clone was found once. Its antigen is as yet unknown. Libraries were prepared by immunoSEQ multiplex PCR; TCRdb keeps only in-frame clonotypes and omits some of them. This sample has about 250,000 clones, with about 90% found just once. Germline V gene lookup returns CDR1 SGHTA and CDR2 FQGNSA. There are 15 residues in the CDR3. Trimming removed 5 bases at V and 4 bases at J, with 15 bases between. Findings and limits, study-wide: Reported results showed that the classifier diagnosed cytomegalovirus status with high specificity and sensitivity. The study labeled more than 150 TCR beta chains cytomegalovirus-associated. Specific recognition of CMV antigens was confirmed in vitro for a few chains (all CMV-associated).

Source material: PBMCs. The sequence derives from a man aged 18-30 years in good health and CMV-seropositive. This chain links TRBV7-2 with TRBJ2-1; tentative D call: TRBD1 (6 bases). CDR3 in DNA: TGTGCCAGCAGCCCACTCAGGGGAATATACAATGAGCAGTTCTTC. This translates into CASSPLRGIYNEQFF.